One sample yielded the 2 T cell receptor beta chains listed below, sequenced in a study of T-cell memory formation after mild COVID-19. TCRdb redid the calling of the 5' RACE reads with MiXCR, one entry per CDR3 protein. The sample lists more than 250,000 distinct CDR3 sequences, about 17% seen once, with over 20% in the top ten. Material: PBMCs or a T cell subset sorted from them (not recorded which). The receptors stem from a young man who had mild COVID-19 (a few samples of this study predate the infection). Cell type and time point are not known.

The V call is TRBV5-1, the J call TRBJ2-2, with D possibly being TRBD2 (5 bases). CDR1 is SGHRS and CDR2 is YFSETQ in the germline V gene. This CDR3 has 13 amino acids. The V and J ends lost 4 bases and 1 base respectively, with 5 bases between them. CDR3 bases: TGCGCCAGCAGCGAGGGGAACACCGGGGAGCTGTTTTTT. Its protein product is CASSEGNTGELFF.

This clonotype was observed a single time. The rearrangement joins TRBV5-1 to TRBJ2-3, with 7 positions matching TRBD2. V shed 4 bases and J 0 bases; nucleotides not matched to a gene: 8. The CDR3 sequence is 16 residues long. Looked up from germline, CDR1 is SGHRS and CDR2 is YFSETQ. The CDR3 nucleotides are TGCGCCAGCAGCCTGGGCTCTAGCGGAAGCACAGATACGCAGTATTTT. It yields the protein CASSLGSSGSTDTQYF.